The entry that follows covers one TCR beta chain sequence. The data belong to a study of technical replicates of blood from a handful of donors. Only in-frame clones appear in the TCRdb table, and some are missing; sequencing was by immunoSEQ multiplex PCR. The sample has more than 65,000 clones, 75% to 85% seen once. From germline, CDR1 is SGHRS and CDR2 YFSETQ. There are 13 residues in the CDR3. Trimming removed 6 bases from V and 5 bases from J, with 12 bases in between. V gene TRBV5-1 combines with J gene TRBJ2-1; maybe TRBD2 (5 bases). The TCR originated in a human donor in good health. Some clones in this sample may be carry-over from other donors' samples. Sequenced: PBMCs. The CDR3 nucleotides are TGCGCCAGCACCCGGACTTATAACAATGAGCAGTTCTTC. It translates to CASTRTYNNEQFF.